The 29 T cell receptor beta chains below were found in one sample sequenced in a study of blood T cell repertoires in COVID-19. Sequenced by immunoSEQ multiplex PCR; TCRdb stores in-frame clones only, minus some. The repertoire holds tens of thousands of clones, around four fifths seen once, with around 5% in the top ten. Material: peripheral blood. Every receptor here comes from a man between 50 and 59 years old with active COVID-19.

The V gene is TRBV4-3, the J gene TRBJ2-1, with 7 bases fitting TRBD2. V lost 2 bases, J lost 6 bases, and 4 bases stayed unmatched. The germline V gene has CDR1 LGHNA and CDR2 YSLEER. The CDR3 extends over 14 amino acids. CDR3 sequence (DNA): TGCGCCAGCAGCCAACGAGGGAGGGGCAATGAGCAGTTCTTC. This translates into CASSQRGRGNEQFF.

V usage is TRBV11-1 and J usage is TRBJ2-3; 11 positions agree with TRBD2. J was trimmed by 2 bases and V by 9 bases; bases with no gene match: 10. Looked up from germline, CDR1 is SGHAT and CDR2 is FQDESV (reference sequence). The CDR3 has 16 residues. Here the CDR3 DNA reads TGTGCCAGTGATCCGGGACTAGCGGTTCCCACAGATACGCAGTATTTT. It yields the protein CASDPGLAVPTDTQYF.

The J gene is TRBJ2-5, the V gene TRBV27; 13 nucleotides line up with TRBD2. The CDR3 runs 16 residues. Germline V gene data show CDR1 as MNHEY and CDR2 as SMNVEV (reference sequence). V was clipped by 5 bases and J by 4 bases; unmatched bases: 7. In nucleotides, the CDR3 is TGTGCCAGCAGTCCCAGGGGACTAGCGGGATTAGAGACCCAGTACTTC. Protein sequence: CASSPRGLAGLETQYF.

The chain combines TRBV6-2 or TRBV6-3 with TRBJ1-3, with TRBD1 as a possible D gene (5 bases). The length of the CDR3 is 15 residues. Germline-derived CDR1 and CDR2 are MNHEY and SVGEGT. Deletions cut 6 bases from V and 3 bases from J, with 15 bases between. The CDR3 coding sequence is TGTGCCAGCAGCTCTACGCGGGGCGGTGGAAACACCATATATTTT. Translating it yields CASSSTRGGGNTIYF.

V usage is TRBV5-1 and J usage is TRBJ2-5, with D perhaps matching TRBD1 (6 bases). Germline V CDR1 and CDR2: SGHRS, YFSETQ. V was pared by 0 bases and J by 7 bases, with 16 bases between. The CDR3 totals 15 residues. The CDR3 reads CASSLAPQGPRTQYF. DNA for the CDR3: TGCGCCAGCAGCTTGGCCCCACAGGGTCCGCGGACCCAGTACTTC. The full variable domain, in which reference TRBV5-1 and TRBJ2-5 provide the parts outside the CDR3, is KAGVTQTPRYLIKTRGQQVTLSCSPISGHRSVSWYQQTPGQGLQFLFEYFSETQRNKGNFPGRFSGRQFSNSRSEMNVSTLELGDSALYLCASSLAPQGPRTQYFGPGTRLLVL.

The rearrangement links TRBV9 to TRBJ1-6; D is ambiguous. Trimming took off 4 bases at V and 5 bases at J, with 13 bases between the two ends. The length of the CDR3 is 15 residues. Germline V lookup: CDR1 SGDLS, CDR2 YYNGEE. In DNA, the CDR3 is TGTGCCAGCAGCTCCTCGGACTGGGATAATTCACCCCTCCACTTT. The encoded protein is CASSSSDWDNSPLHF. Combining the CDR3 with reference TRBV9 and TRBJ1-6 gives the whole variable domain DSGVTQTPKHLITATGQRVTLRCSPRSGDLSVYWYQQSLDQGLQFLIQYYNGEERAKGNILERFSAQQFPDLHSELNLSSLELGDSALYFCASSSSDWDNSPLHFGNGTRLTVT.

This chain uses TRBV6-2 or TRBV6-3 with TRBJ2-2; no definite D call. Trimming took 6 bases from V and 6 from J, leaving 17 bases between them. Germline lookup yields CDR1 MNHEY and CDR2 SVGEGT. This CDR3 region has 15 residues. The CDR3 region is CASSPAVLSAGELFF. DNA of the CDR3: TGTGCCAGCAGCCCCGCGGTACTAAGCGCCGGGGAGCTGTTTTTT.

The chain is built from TRBV3-1 (or the pseudogene TRBV3-2) and TRBJ2-5, with 10 bases matching TRBD1. The ends lost 4 bases at V and 5 bases at J; junction bases unmatched: 7. CDR3 length: 15 amino acids. From germline, CDR1 is LGHDT and CDR2 YNNKEL (reference sequence). CDR3 amino acids: CASSPTGGFYETQYF. The DNA for the CDR3 is TGTGCCAGCAGCCCGACAGGGGGCTTCTACGAGACCCAGTACTTC.

The chain links TRBV18 to TRBJ2-3; TRBD2 matches 14 bases. Germline V lookup: CDR1 KGHSH, CDR2 LQKENI. V lost 4 bases, J lost 5 bases, and 14 bases stayed unmatched. The CDR3 spans 19 residues. This chain's CDR3 is CASSLIPGLAGGHQDTQYF. CDR3 nucleotides: TGTGCCAGCTCACTAATTCCCGGACTAGCGGGGGGCCACCAAGATACGCAGTATTTT.

The CDR3 here is CAWKGQGASPLHF. CDR3 bases: TGTGCCTGGAAGGGACAGGGCGCCTCACCCCTCCACTTT. The J gene is TRBJ1-6, the V gene TRBV30; TRBD1 agrees at 9 bases. Germline values: CDR1 GTSNPN, CDR2 SVGIG (reference sequence). The CDR3 is made up of 13 amino acids. With 4 bases clipped from V and 10 bases from J, the junction kept 5 bases outside the gene matches.

The J gene is TRBJ1-2, the V gene TRBV5-4, with D possibly matching TRBD1 (6 bases). CDR3 length: 14 residues. Trimming cost V 1 base and J 3 bases, with 10 bases left between them. The germline V gene has CDR1 SGHNT and CDR2 YYREEE (reference sequence). The chain's CDR3 is CASSLTGSDYGYTF. The CDR3 DNA follows: TGTGCCAGCAGCTTGACAGGGTCCGACTATGGCTACACCTTC.

This clone was detected a few times. The DNA for the CDR3 is TGTGCCAGCGGCTCCGGGACAGGGACCTCCTACGAGCAGTACTTC. This sequence encodes CASGSGTGTSYEQYF. The chain combines TRBV7-9 with TRBJ2-7; 9 positions match TRBD1. The CDR3 is 15 residues long. Germline V gene sequence: CDR1 SEHNR, CDR2 FQNEAQ (reference sequence). With V trimmed by 8 bases and J by 0 bases, 8 bases remained unmatched. Full variable domain (remainder filled in from reference TRBV7-9 and TRBJ2-7): DTGVSQNPRHKITKRGQNVTFRCDPISEHNRLYWYRQTLGQGPEFLTYFQNEAQLEKSRLLSDRFSAERPKGSFSTLEIQRTEQGDSAMYLCASGSGTGTSYEQYFGPGTRLTVT.

This clone was seen only a few times. The CDR3 region is CASSQDSLGTNYEQYF. The CDR3 DNA is TGCGCCAGCAGCCAAGATTCCCTCGGGACAAACTACGAGCAGTACTTC. This chain connects TRBV4-1 to TRBJ2-7; D possibly corresponds to TRBD1 (6 bases). CDR1 and CDR2 (germline): MGHRA, YSYEKL. Trimming removed 0 bases at V and 3 bases at J, with 15 bases between. The CDR3 runs 16 residues.

The chain has TRBV9 and TRBJ2-2, with 8 bases lining up with TRBD2. V lost 0 bases and J lost 5; bases outside the gene matches: 3. CDR3 length: 15 residues. CDR1 is SGDLS and CDR2 is YYNGEE in the germline V gene. DNA of the CDR3: TGTGCCAGCAGCGTAGCCGCTAGCGGGACCGGGGAGCTGTTTTTT. Its translation is CASSVAASGTGELFF.

CDR3 sequence (DNA): TGTGCCAGCAGCCCGCGGGGGACAGGGAGCTCTGGGGCCAACGTCCTGACTTTC. This translates into CASSPRGTGSSGANVLTF. This chain uses TRBV11-2 with TRBJ2-6; 9 bases agree with TRBD1. The germline V gene encodes CDR1 SGHAT and CDR2 FQNNGV. The CDR3 runs 18 residues. The trim removed 5 bases at V and 0 bases at J, leaving 8 bases unmatched.

The genes are TRBV19 and TRBJ2-6, with 9 bases that match TRBD1. The germline gives CDR1 LNHDA, CDR2 SQIVND (reference sequence). V dropped 9 bases and J dropped 0; count of bases not matched to a gene: 3. The CDR3 runs 15 residues. The CDR3 loop is CASGTGSSGANVLTF. In DNA form, the CDR3 reads TGTGCCAGCGGGACAGGGAGCTCTGGGGCCAACGTCCTGACTTTC.

The V gene is TRBV6-2 or TRBV6-3, the J gene TRBJ2-7; the match to TRBD1 covers 9 bases. The germline V gene has CDR1 MNHEY and CDR2 SVGEGT. The CDR3 sequence is 12 residues long. With V trimmed by 6 bases and J by 8 bases, 5 bases remained unmatched. CDR3 region: CASSRQGEKQYF. The CDR3 bases are TGTGCCAGCAGCCGACAGGGGGAAAAGCAGTACTTC.

The chain links TRBV15 to TRBJ2-3, with D tentatively TRBD2 (6 bases). The CDR3 is made up of 15 amino acids. Germline V gene lookup returns CDR1 LNHNV and CDR2 YYDKDF (reference sequence). The germline V and J ends were trimmed by 4 bases and 2 bases, with 13 bases remaining between them. CDR3 DNA: TGTGCCACCAGCAAAAATTTAGCGGACACAGATACGCAGTATTTT. It yields the protein CATSKNLADTDTQYF. The full variable domain, in which reference TRBV15 and TRBJ2-3 provide the parts outside the CDR3, is DAMVIQNPRYQVTQFGKPVTLSCSQTLNHNVMYWYQQKSSQAPKLLFHYYDKDFNNEADTPDNFQSRRPNTSFCFLDIRSPGLGDTAMYLCATSKNLADTDTQYFGPGTRLTVL.

This clone was recorded once. J is TRBJ2-1 and V is TRBV18; weak D call: TRBD1 (5 bases). The CDR3 consists of 14 residues. The germline V and J ends were trimmed by 3 bases and 4 bases, with 10 bases remaining between them. The germline V gene has CDR1 KGHSH and CDR2 LQKENI. The CDR3 DNA follows: TGTGCCAGCTCACCCCCCGACAGTTACAATGAGCAGTTCTTC. It is translated as CASSPPDSYNEQFF. The full variable domain, completed using reference TRBV18 and TRBJ2-1, is NAGVMQNPRHLVRRRGQEARLRCSPMKGHSHVYWYRQLPEEGLKFMVYLQKENIIDESGMPKERFSAEFPKEGPSILRIQQVVRGDSAAYFCASSPPDSYNEQFFGPGTRLTVL.

This sequence joins TRBV5-4 and TRBJ1-4; a possible D gene is TRBD1 (6 bases). In germline, CDR1 is SGHNT, CDR2 YYREEE (reference sequence). The CDR3 has 14 residues. The V end lost 0 bases, the J end lost 7 bases, and 10 bases lay between the germline ends. The CDR3 region has the DNA TGTGCCAGCAGCTTGGGAGGGGGAAGTGAAAAACTGTTTTTT. Translation gives CASSLGGGSEKLFF.

J is TRBJ1-4 and V is TRBV28; weak D call: TRBD1 (6 bases). V lost 3 bases, J lost 5 bases, and 16 bases lay in between. Germline lookup yields CDR1 MDHEN and CDR2 SYDVKM. This CDR3 has 16 residues. The CDR3 loop reads CASSLSGRGQNEKLFF. CDR3 sequence (DNA): TGTGCCAGCAGTTTGTCAGGCAGGGGACAAAATGAAAAACTGTTTTTT.

The chain recombines TRBV5-1 with TRBJ1-2; 8 bases are shared with TRBD1. Germline CDR1 reads SGHRS; CDR2 reads YFSETQ. Trimming cost V 4 bases and J 1 base; bases outside gene matches: 6. CDR3 length: 15 amino acids. The CDR3 protein is CASSMGQDFNYGYTF. The CDR3 DNA follows: TGCGCCAGCAGCATGGGACAGGACTTTAACTATGGCTACACCTTC.

The chain uses TRBV5-1 and TRBJ2-3, with D unresolved. CDR1 is SGHRS and CDR2 is YFSETQ in the germline V gene. V shed 2 bases and J shed 2 bases, with 9 bases lying between them. This CDR3 has 14 residues. The CDR3 spells CASSLRQDTDTQYF. The CDR3 nucleotides are TGCGCCAGCAGCTTAAGGCAGGACACAGATACGCAGTATTTT.

The CDR3 DNA reads TGTGCCACCAGTGACCCGCGGGGACTAGCGGGCCCAGGGACGCAGTATTTT. Residues: CATSDPRGLAGPGTQYF. The V gene is TRBV24-1, the J gene TRBJ2-3; 12 positions agree with TRBD2. J lost 9 bases, V lost 4 bases, and 13 bases had no gene match. The CDR3 runs to 17 residues. Looked up from germline, CDR1 is KGHDR and CDR2 is SFDVKD.

The chain combines TRBV6-5 with TRBJ2-1; 10 bases line up with TRBD1. Germline V gene sequence: CDR1 MNHEY, CDR2 SVGAGI. Trimming took 6 bases from V and 1 from J; bases not matched to a gene: 3. This CDR3 spans 15 amino acids. As DNA, the CDR3 is TGTGCCAGCAGGGGGGACAGGGGTTCCTACAATGAGCAGTTCTTC. It is translated as CASRGDRGSYNEQFF.

This chain joins TRBV15 and TRBJ2-3; 8 bases align to TRBD2. Per germline, CDR1 LNHNV and CDR2 YYDKDF (reference sequence). The CDR3 covers 14 residues. The trim removed 4 bases at V and 4 bases at J, leaving 4 bases unmatched. CDR3 protein: CATSNAGGPDTQYF. In DNA form, the CDR3 reads TGTGCCACCAGCAACGCGGGAGGACCAGATACGCAGTATTTT.

The chain joins TRBV19 to TRBJ2-5, with D maybe TRBD2 (5 bases). The CDR3 is 15 amino acids. The germline gives CDR1 LNHDA, CDR2 SQIVND (reference sequence). With 6 bases removed from V and 4 bases from J, the gap between germline ends came to 18 bases. The CDR3 loop is CASRAASAGRETQYF. CDR3 DNA sequence: TGTGCCAGTAGGGCGGCTTCGGCGGGCCGAGAGACCCAGTACTTC.

The rearrangement links TRBV23-1 to TRBJ2-6; D might be TRBD2 (7 bases). TRBV23-1 has ORF status, its function being uncertain. Trimming cost V 2 bases and J 8 bases, with 10 bases left between them. The CDR3 spans 14 residues. The CDR3 protein is CASSQRGAPNVLTF. CDR3 bases: TGCGCCAGCAGTCAACGGGGGGCGCCCAACGTCCTGACTTTC.

The genes are TRBV28 and TRBJ2-7, with D perhaps TRBD2 (5 bases). This CDR3 is 11 amino acids long. The V end lost 5 bases, the J end lost 6 bases, and 8 bases lay between the germline ends. Germline CDR1 and CDR2: MDHEN and SYDVKM. This chain's CDR3 is CASSVSGEQYF. CDR3 sequence (DNA): TGTGCCAGCAGTGTCAGCGGCGAGCAGTACTTC.